The 8 T cell receptor beta chains reported below all come from one sample, sequenced in a study of shared clonotypes between healthy human individuals. Here immunoSEQ multiplex PCR was the method, and the copy in TCRdb shows in-frame clones only, minus some. Among about 2.4 million clones, roughly 92% were seen once, and the ten largest hold 0.14%. Sequenced sample: naive CD4+ T cells sorted from blood. Subset here: CD45RA+ positively selected. Receptors were obtained from a man between 18 and 29 years old in good health.

This chain joins TRBV7-9 and TRBJ1-4; weak D call: TRBD1 (5 bases). Germline V gene sequence: CDR1 SEHNR, CDR2 FQNEAQ (reference sequence). This CDR3 has 15 residues. V lost 3 bases, J lost 6 bases, and 14 bases lay in between. CDR3 residues: CASSFSGSTDEKLFF. The CDR3 DNA sequence: TGTGCCAGCAGCTTCTCAGGGAGTACTGATGAAAAACTGTTTTTT.

Notes on this clone: Other DNA sequences of this sample code for an identical CDR3. V and J are TRBV6-1 and TRBJ1-5, with D possibly being TRBD1 (5 bases). The germline V gene encodes CDR1 MNHNS and CDR2 SASEGT. V was shortened by 4 bases and J by 1 base, with 8 bases between the two germline ends. This CDR3 is built from 14 residues. This chain's CDR3 is CASSAGQSNQPQHF. Here the CDR3 DNA reads TGTGCCAGCAGTGCAGGGCAAAGCAATCAGCCCCAGCATTTT.

The chain combines TRBV30 with TRBJ1-1; D gene ambiguous. Deletions cut 2 bases from V and 1 base from J, with 8 bases between. The CDR3 totals 13 residues. CDR1 GTSNPN and CDR2 SVGIG come from the germline V gene (reference sequence). CDR3 sequence (DNA): TGTGCCTGGAGTTACGGGAAGAACACTGAAGCTTTCTTT. Translation: CAWSYGKNTEAFF.

Comments on this clone: The sample contains more than one DNA sequence encoding this CDR3. J is TRBJ1-2 and V is TRBV4-3, with D uncertain. The CDR3 is 14 amino acids. The germline V gene encodes CDR1 LGHNA and CDR2 YSLEER. Trimming took off 0 bases at V and 4 bases at J, with 9 bases between the two ends. CDR3 sequence reads: CASSQDPGSYGYTF. DNA for the CDR3: TGCGCCAGCAGCCAAGATCCCGGTTCCTATGGCTACACCTTC.

A remark on this clone: Other DNA sequences in the same sample also yield this CDR3. J is TRBJ2-6 and V is TRBV2; D is perhaps TRBD1 (5 bases). V was pared by 4 bases and J by 1 base, with 8 bases between. From germline, CDR1 is SNHLY and CDR2 FYNNEI. The CDR3 covers 15 residues. The CDR3 region has the DNA TGTGCCAGCAGTGGCAGGGTGTCTGGGGCCAACGTCCTGACTTTC. Protein product: CASSGRVSGANVLTF.

Worth noting for this clone: The same CDR3 can be traced to other DNA sequences in this sample. The chain links TRBV5-4 to TRBJ2-3; D is uncertain. The length of the CDR3 is 13 residues. V lost 1 base to trimming and J lost 3 bases, with 6 bases between them. CDR1 SGHNT and CDR2 YYREEE come from the germline V gene (reference sequence). As DNA, the CDR3 is TGTGCCAGCAGCTTGTTAGGGACAGATACGCAGTATTTT. Translation gives CASSLLGTDTQYF.

The gene calls are TRBV5-4 and TRBJ2-2; 12 bases are shared with TRBD1. CDR1 and CDR2 from the germline V gene are SGHNT and YYREEE (reference sequence). The J segment lost 4 bases and the V segment lost 1 base, leaving 2 bases of the junction unmatched. The CDR3 covers 16 residues. The CDR3, as DNA: TGTGCCAGCAGCTTGCGGGACAGGGGGCTCACCGGGGAGCTGTTTTTT. It translates to CASSLRDRGLTGELFF.

V and J are TRBV29-1 and TRBJ2-5; TRBD1 agrees at 10 bases. Per the germline V gene, CDR1 is SQVTM and CDR2 is ANQGSEA. V shed 6 bases, J shed 5 bases, and the junction held 9 bases outside the gene matches. CDR3 length equals 14 residues. CDR3 protein: CSVDRTGGRETQYF. The CDR3 DNA reads as TGCAGCGTAGATCGGACAGGGGGACGGGAGACCCAGTACTTC.